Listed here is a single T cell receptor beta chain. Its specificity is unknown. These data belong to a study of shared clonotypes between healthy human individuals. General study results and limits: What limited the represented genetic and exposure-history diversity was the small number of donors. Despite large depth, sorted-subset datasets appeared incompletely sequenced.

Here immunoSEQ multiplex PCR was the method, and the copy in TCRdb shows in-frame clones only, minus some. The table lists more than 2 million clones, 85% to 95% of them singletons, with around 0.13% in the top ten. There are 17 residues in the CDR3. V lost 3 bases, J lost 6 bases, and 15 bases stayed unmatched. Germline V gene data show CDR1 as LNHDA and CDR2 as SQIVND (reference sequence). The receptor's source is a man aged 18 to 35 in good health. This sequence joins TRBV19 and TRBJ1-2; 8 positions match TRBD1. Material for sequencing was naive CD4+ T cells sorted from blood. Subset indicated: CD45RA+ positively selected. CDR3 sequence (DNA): TGTGCCAGTAGTATCTCTGGCCCGGGACAGGCAAGAAATGGCTACACCTTC. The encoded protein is CASSISGPGQARNGYTF.